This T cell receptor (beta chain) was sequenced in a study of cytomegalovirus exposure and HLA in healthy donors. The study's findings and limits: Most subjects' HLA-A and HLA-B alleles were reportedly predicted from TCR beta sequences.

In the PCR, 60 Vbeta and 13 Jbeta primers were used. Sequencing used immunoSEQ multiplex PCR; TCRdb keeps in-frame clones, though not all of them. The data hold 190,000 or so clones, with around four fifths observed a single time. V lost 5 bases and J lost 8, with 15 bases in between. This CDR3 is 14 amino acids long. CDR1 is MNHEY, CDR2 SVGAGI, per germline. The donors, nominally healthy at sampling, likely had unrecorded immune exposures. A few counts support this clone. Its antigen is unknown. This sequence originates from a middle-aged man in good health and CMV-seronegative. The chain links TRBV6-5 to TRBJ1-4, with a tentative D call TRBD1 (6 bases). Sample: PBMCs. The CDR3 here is CASSRGGSGEKLFF. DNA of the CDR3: TGTGCCAGCAGTAGGGGGGGATCTGGGGAAAAACTGTTTTTT.